What follows are 17 T cell receptor beta chains derived from one specimen sequenced in a study of T-cell reconstitution after alpha-beta-depleted transplantation in children. The TCRbeta library incorporated unique molecular identifiers. TCRdb used MiXCR to reprocess the PCR reads, holding one entry per CDR3 protein. The data show fewer than 700,000 distinct CDR3 sequences, about an eighth seen once. The source material was PBMCs, mostly from graft donor cells, sampled 360 days after TCRalphabeta/CD19-depleted stem cell transplant. Receptors were obtained from a male patient younger than 18 who had a stem cell transplant for acute myeloid leukemia, so the T cells may come from the graft donor.

This clonotype was seen a handful of times. J is TRBJ2-1 and V is TRBV18, with D unclear. V lost 6 bases, J lost 6 bases, and 18 bases lay in between. The germline gives CDR1 KGHSH, CDR2 LQKENI. This CDR3 comprises 15 residues. As DNA, the CDR3 is TGTGCCAGCTCCTCCCCCCCGATAGGATCCAATGAGCAGTTCTTC. Amino acid sequence: CASSSPPIGSNEQFF.

The J gene is TRBJ2-1, the V gene TRBV7-6; 7 bases fit TRBD1. The ends lost 2 bases at V and 6 bases at J; junction bases unmatched: 16. This CDR3 is built from 18 residues. Germline loops: CDR1 SGHVS, CDR2 FNYEAQ. The CDR3 loop is CASSLFGTPGQLLNEQFF. For the CDR3, the DNA is TGTGCCAGCAGCTTATTTGGTACGCCGGGACAGTTACTCAATGAGCAGTTCTTC.

This chain connects TRBV29-1 to TRBJ1-2; TRBD1 is a possible D gene (5 bases). Trimming pared 6 bases from V and 8 bases from J, leaving 22 bases between. This CDR3 has 14 amino acids. The germline V gene encodes CDR1 SQVTM and CDR2 ANQGSEA. In DNA form, the CDR3 reads TGCAGCGTCCTCGGTGGGCCCGGGACGGTCGGCTACACCTTC. Encoded protein: CSVLGGPGTVGYTF.

This clonotype was seen more than once but under ten times. V is TRBV25-1 and J is TRBJ2-1; no definite D call. This CDR3 has 12 amino acids. Germline V lookup: CDR1 MGHDK, CDR2 SYGVNS. V lost 0 bases to trimming and J lost 7 bases, with 4 bases between them. The CDR3, as DNA: TGTGCCAGCAGTGAATATCAAAATGAGCAGTTCTTC. It yields the protein CASSEYQNEQFF.

This chain joins TRBV20-1 and TRBJ2-7; 8 nucleotides agree with TRBD2. Germline V gene data show CDR1 as DFQATT and CDR2 as SNEGSKA (reference sequence). The V and J ends lost 3 bases and 7 bases, in that order; junction bases with no gene match: 11. The CDR3 length is 14 residues. Here the CDR3 reads CSASPGLGAGEQYF. DNA for the CDR3: TGCAGTGCTAGCCCGGGACTAGGGGCGGGAGAGCAGTACTTC.

Only a few counts were recorded for this clonotype. The chain links TRBV29-1 to TRBJ2-5; D remains unclear. V was pared by 5 bases and J by 3 bases, with 19 bases between. The CDR3 covers 15 residues. Looked up from germline, CDR1 is SQVTM and CDR2 is ANQGSEA. Written as DNA, the CDR3 is TGCAGCGTTCAGTTTAACAGACCCGGCGAAGAGACCCAGTACTTC. Translating gives CSVQFNRPGEETQYF.

This clonotype showed up just a few times. The chain couples TRBV18 to TRBJ2-5; TRBD2 matches at 12 bases. After removal of 2 bases from V and 2 bases from J, the junction contained 15 bases not matched to a gene. Germline lookup yields CDR1 KGHSH and CDR2 LQKENI. CDR3 size: 20 residues. The CDR3: CASSPVNRLAGGPGQETQYF. CDR3 nucleotides: TGTGCCAGCTCACCAGTGAATCGGCTAGCGGGAGGGCCGGGGCAAGAGACCCAGTACTTC.

The rearrangement joins TRBV7-2 to TRBJ2-2; maybe TRBD2 (6 bases). The V gene's germline CDR1 is SGHTA and CDR2 FQGNSA. V lost 6 bases and J lost 8, with 13 bases in between. The CDR3 extends over 13 amino acids. The CDR3 DNA reads TGTGCCAGCAGTCAGTGGGACTGGGGGGAGCTGTTTTTT. It codes for CASSQWDWGELFF.

This CDR3 reads CATSDPTHQGITDANVLTF. The CDR3 DNA reads TGTGCCACCAGTGACCCAACCCACCAGGGGATCACAGATGCCAACGTCCTGACTTTC. The chain joins TRBV24-1 to TRBJ2-6, with D possibly being TRBD1 (6 bases). V gave up 4 bases and J gave up 7 bases, with 25 bases separating them. The CDR3 runs 19 residues. Looked up from germline, CDR1 is KGHDR and CDR2 is SFDVKD.

This clonotype was seen many times. The rearrangement joins TRBV12-3 or TRBV12-4 to TRBJ2-7; the D is unclear. This CDR3 contains 13 residues. The V end lost 3 bases, the J end lost 3 bases, and 9 bases lay between the germline ends. The CDR3 is CASSFGVIYEQYF. In nucleotides, the CDR3 is TGTGCCAGCAGTTTTGGGGTTATCTACGAGCAGTACTTC.

This clonotype was seen a handful of times. This chain connects TRBV7-3 to TRBJ2-2; tentative D call: TRBD2 (5 bases). V was pared by 5 bases and J by 2 bases, with 15 bases between. Germline V gene data show CDR1 as SGHTA and CDR2 as FQGTGA. The CDR3 is 16 amino acids. The CDR3 DNA reads TGTGCCAGCAGCATGGGCCGGGATTCAAACACCGGGGAGCTGTTTTTT. Translating it yields CASSMGRDSNTGELFF.

In its sample, this clonotype was seen many times. In nucleotides, the CDR3 is TGCAGCGTGACTAGACTGAACACCGGGGAGCTGTTTTTT. Protein: CSVTRLNTGELFF. The J gene is TRBJ2-2, the V gene TRBV29-1, with a possible D match to TRBD2 (6 bases). V was trimmed by 6 bases and J by 1 base, leaving 9 bases between them. The CDR3 covers 13 residues. Germline CDR1 and CDR2: SQVTM and ANQGSEA.

The table lists this clonotype with a few counts. The gene calls are TRBV5-5 and TRBJ2-7, with TRBD1 identical over 7 bases. The CDR3 is 14 residues long. The V segment lost 3 bases and the J segment 3 bases; nucleotides outside the gene matches: 6. The germline V gene has CDR1 SGHKS and CDR2 YYEKEE (reference sequence). CDR3 sequence (DNA): TGTGCCAGCAGCTCCCCCAGGGACAGCTACGAGCAGTACTTC. Its translation: CASSSPRDSYEQYF.

The rearrangement joins TRBV5-1 to TRBJ2-1; 12 positions agree with TRBD2. The CDR3 totals 12 residues. J lost 14 bases, V lost 3 bases, and 3 bases had no gene match. Germline loops: CDR1 SGHRS, CDR2 YFSETQ. CDR3 DNA: TGCGCCAGCAGCTCTAGCGGGAGGGGGGAGTTCTTC. This sequence encodes CASSSSGRGEFF. Full variable domain (outside the CDR3, taken from reference TRBV5-1 and TRBJ2-1): KAGVTQTPRYLIKTRGQQVTLSCSPISGHRSVSWYQQTPGQGLQFLFEYFSETQRNKGNFPGRFSGRQFSNSRSEMNVSTLELGDSALYLCASSSSGRGEFFGPGTRLTVL.

The chain carries TRBV3-1 and TRBJ1-3; 9 positions agree with TRBD1. Germline CDR1 reads LGHDT; CDR2 reads YNNKEL (reference sequence). The CDR3 has 16 residues. The V gene end was trimmed by 4 bases and the J gene end by 1 base; junction bases not matched to a gene: 5. The CDR3 spells CASSLTGQGSGNTIYF. For the CDR3, the DNA is TGTGCCAGCAGCCTAACGGGACAGGGTTCTGGAAACACCATATATTTT.

This clonotype was detected only a few times. V usage is TRBV9 and J usage is TRBJ2-1; 7 bases agree with TRBD1. This CDR3 is built from 20 residues. Germline V gives CDR1 SGDLS, CDR2 YYNGEE. J lost 2 bases, V lost 0 bases, and 17 bases had no gene match. Here the CDR3 reads CASSVGTRSIGGSPYNEQFF. The CDR3 region has the DNA TGTGCCAGCAGCGTAGGGACCCGAAGCATAGGGGGCTCCCCCTACAATGAGCAGTTCTTC.

This clonotype has ten or more counts. The chain combines TRBV29-1 with TRBJ2-2; D might be TRBD2 (6 bases). CDR1 is SQVTM and CDR2 is ANQGSEA in the germline V gene. V shed 0 bases and J shed 6 bases, with 8 bases lying between them. This CDR3 is 13 amino acids long. The CDR3 DNA is TGCAGCGTTGAAGATCGGGGGTCCGGGGAGCTGTTTTTT. It yields the protein CSVEDRGSGELFF.